The clone carrying this TCR beta chain has just one count. The entry originates in a study of neurological immune-mediated disorders. TCRdb used MiXCR to reprocess the 5' RACE reads, holding one entry per CDR3 protein. The sample gives roughly 50,000 distinct CDR3 sequences, about 25% of which show up once; more than 20% is in the top ten. This TCR was sampled from a woman between 65 and 79 years old in good health. The specimen was PBMCs.

Here the CDR3 reads CASSRWRVDGYTF. For the CDR3, the DNA is TGTGCCAGCAGCCGATGGCGGGTTGATGGCTACACCTTC. The chain uses TRBV12-3 or TRBV12-4 and TRBJ1-2; D is unclear. Between the trimmed V and J ends, which lost 6 bases and 6 bases, there was a span of 14 bases. This CDR3 spans 13 amino acids.